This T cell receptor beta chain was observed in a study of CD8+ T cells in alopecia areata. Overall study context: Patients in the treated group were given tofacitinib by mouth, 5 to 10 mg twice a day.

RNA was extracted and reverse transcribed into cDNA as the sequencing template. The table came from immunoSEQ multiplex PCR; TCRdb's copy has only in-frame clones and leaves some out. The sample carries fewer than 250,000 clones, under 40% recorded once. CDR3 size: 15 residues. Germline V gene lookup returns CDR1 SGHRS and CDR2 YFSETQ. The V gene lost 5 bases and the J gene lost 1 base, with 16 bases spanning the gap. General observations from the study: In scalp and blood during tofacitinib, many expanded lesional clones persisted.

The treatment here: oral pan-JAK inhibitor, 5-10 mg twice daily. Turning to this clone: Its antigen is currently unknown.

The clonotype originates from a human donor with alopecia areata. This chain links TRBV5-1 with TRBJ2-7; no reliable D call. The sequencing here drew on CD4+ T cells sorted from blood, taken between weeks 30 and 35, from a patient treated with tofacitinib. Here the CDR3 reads CASSLGGPRSYEQYF. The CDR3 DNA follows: TGCGCCAGCAGTCTCGGTGGGCCTCGGTCCTACGAGCAGTACTTC.